The 24 T cell receptor beta chains presented below share a single source sample, sequenced in a study of T cells in tumors after PD-1 blockade. The assay was immunoSEQ multiplex PCR, and TCRdb's table has in-frame clones only and misses some. The sample lists about 63,000 clones, 74% occurring once. Sequenced material: PBMCs, taken after anti-PD-1 treatment. These receptor sequences come from a human donor with basal cell carcinoma.

The chain employs TRBV7-9 and TRBJ1-3; tentative D call: TRBD1 (6 bases). Trimming left V 5 bases short and J 4 bases short, with 12 bases between. The CDR3 runs to 14 residues. Per germline, CDR1 SEHNR and CDR2 FQNEAQ (reference sequence). For the CDR3, the DNA is TGTGCCAGCAGCAAAACAGGGTTCGGAAACACCATATATTTT. This codes for CASSKTGFGNTIYF.

A single count supports this clone. The chain employs TRBV12-5 and TRBJ2-2, with no clear D. The CDR3 covers 14 residues. V lost 0 bases to trimming and J lost 6 bases, with 8 bases between them. Germline V lookup: CDR1 LGHNT, CDR2 FRNRAP. CDR3 residues: CASGLVPFPGELFF. CDR3 DNA: TGTGCTAGTGGTTTGGTACCCTTTCCCGGGGAGCTGTTTTTT.

The table lists this clone with a few counts. CDR3 DNA sequence: TGTGCCAGCAGTGAAGACGGCGGGGGGGCCTACGAGCAGTACTTC. It specifies CASSEDGGGAYEQYF. The V gene is TRBV6-1, the J gene TRBJ2-7; 9 nucleotides line up with TRBD2. The germline CDR1 and CDR2 sequences are MNHNS and SASEGT. With 1 base clipped from V and 2 bases from J, the junction kept 3 bases outside the gene matches. CDR3 length: 15 residues.

This clone appeared a few times. CDR3 nucleotide sequence: TGTGCCAGCAGCTTAGCTAGCTACAATGAGCAGTTCTTC. Translated, it gives CASSLASYNEQFF. The V call is TRBV7-2, the J call TRBJ2-1; D unclear. V lost 0 bases, J lost 3 bases, and 3 bases lay in between. Looked up from germline, CDR1 is SGHTA and CDR2 is FQGNSA. The CDR3 has 13 amino acids.

Remarks on this clone: The sample carries other DNA sequences with the same CDR3. This rearrangement joins TRBV7-8 to TRBJ2-7; no firm D call. V was trimmed by 5 bases and J by 4 bases, leaving 6 bases between them. The germline V gene encodes CDR1 SGHVS and CDR2 FQNEAQ. CDR3 size: 11 residues. CDR3 coding DNA: TGTGCCAGCAGCCCCGGTTACGAGCAGTACTTC. It yields the protein CASSPGYEQYF.

V usage is TRBV5-1 and J usage is TRBJ2-7; 9 nucleotides agree with TRBD2. V dropped 0 bases and J dropped 5; count of bases not matched to a gene: 6. Germline V gene lookup returns CDR1 SGHRS and CDR2 YFSETQ. The CDR3 consists of 15 residues. The CDR3 spells CASSLDAGGRNEQYF. The CDR3, as DNA: TGCGCCAGCAGCTTGGATGCGGGGGGGCGGAACGAGCAGTACTTC.

This clone was counted a few times. The rearrangement links TRBV5-8 to TRBJ2-1, with D hard to call. The CDR3 runs to 13 residues. The germline gives CDR1 SGHTS, CDR2 YDEGEE. Trimming removed 5 bases at V and 2 bases at J, with 8 bases between. The CDR3 DNA is TGTGCCAGCAGTCATAGGGCCTACAATGAGCAGTTCTTC. Protein sequence: CASSHRAYNEQFF.

The J gene is TRBJ2-2, the V gene TRBV19; a possible D gene is TRBD1 (6 bases). This CDR3 contains 15 residues. Trimming removed 4 bases at V and 7 bases at J, with 16 bases between. Looked up from germline, CDR1 is LNHDA and CDR2 is SQIVND (reference sequence). The CDR3 sequence is CASSTSAGAGGELFF. DNA for the CDR3: TGTGCCAGTAGTACCAGTGCAGGGGCAGGCGGGGAGCTGTTTTTT.

The V gene is TRBV19, the J gene TRBJ2-5, with 13 bases fitting TRBD2. The V gene end was trimmed by 4 bases and the J gene end by 5 bases; junction bases not matched to a gene: 7. The germline V gene encodes CDR1 LNHDA and CDR2 SQIVND (reference sequence). There are 16 residues in the CDR3. The CDR3 reads CASSTGLAGDGETQYF. Written as DNA, the CDR3 is TGTGCCAGTAGTACCGGACTAGCGGGGGACGGGGAGACCCAGTACTTC.

The table lists this clone with a few counts. The rearrangement joins TRBV7-8 to TRBJ1-1, with D hard to call. The CDR3 contains 14 residues. V was shortened by 0 bases and J by 0 bases, with 5 bases between the two germline ends. Germline loops: CDR1 SGHVS, CDR2 FQNEAQ. The CDR3: CASSLATVNTEAFF. Written as DNA, the CDR3 is TGTGCCAGCAGCTTAGCCACGGTGAACACTGAAGCTTTCTTT. Variable domain in full (rest from reference TRBV7-8 and TRBJ1-1): GAGVSQSPRYKVAKRGQDVALRCDPISGHVSLFWYQQALGQGPEFLTYFQNEAQLDKSGLPSDRFFAERPEGSVSTLKIQRTQQEDSAVYLCASSLATVNTEAFFGQGTRLTVV.

This clone has a single count. The chain recombines TRBV7-9 with TRBJ2-5; the D gene is possibly TRBD2 (7 bases). Per the germline V gene, CDR1 is SEHNR and CDR2 is FQNEAQ (reference sequence). Trimming pared 1 base from V and 6 bases from J, leaving 15 bases between. The CDR3 sequence is 15 residues long. The CDR3 spells CASSLEGGVWKTQYF. CDR3 DNA sequence: TGTGCCAGCAGCTTAGAAGGGGGGGTTTGGAAGACCCAGTACTTC.

J is TRBJ2-5 and V is TRBV5-1; 10 nucleotides match TRBD1. V lost 4 bases, J lost 5 bases, and 5 bases stayed unmatched. CDR3 length: 14 residues. Germline assignment: CDR1 SGHRS and CDR2 YFSETQ. The DNA for the CDR3 is TGCGCCAGCAGCCCGGGACAGGGGCACGAGACCCAGTACTTC. Protein sequence: CASSPGQGHETQYF. Combining the CDR3 with reference TRBV5-1 and TRBJ2-5 gives the whole variable domain KAGVTQTPRYLIKTRGQQVTLSCSPISGHRSVSWYQQTPGQGLQFLFEYFSETQRNKGNFPGRFSGRQFSNSRSEMNVSTLELGDSALYLCASSPGQGHETQYFGPGTRLLVL.

The chain couples TRBV19 to TRBJ2-1, with TRBD2 matching over 9 bases. This CDR3 contains 16 residues. Germline lookup yields CDR1 LNHDA and CDR2 SQIVND (reference sequence). V was pared by 3 bases and J by 4 bases, with 7 bases of the junction left unmatched. CDR3 nucleotide sequence: TGTGCCAGTAGTATGAGGCTAGCGGGGAGTTACAATGAGCAGTTCTTC. Its protein product is CASSMRLAGSYNEQFF.

CDR3 bases: TGTGCCAGCAGTTTAAGGTCCACCGGGGAGCTGTTTTTT. Its protein product is CASSLRSTGELFF. The rearrangement uses TRBV12-3 or TRBV12-4 and TRBJ2-2; D is unresolved. This CDR3 is 13 amino acids long. V dropped 2 bases and J dropped 4 bases, with 5 bases sitting between them.

The chain is built from TRBV7-2 and TRBJ2-5; 9 bases agree with TRBD1. The CDR3 length is 16 residues. The ends lost 5 bases at V and 3 bases at J; junction bases unmatched: 10. Germline CDR1 and CDR2: SGHTA and FQGNSA. The CDR3 protein is CASSRNRDRVEETQYF. CDR3 nucleotides: TGTGCCAGCAGCCGCAACCGGGACAGGGTTGAAGAGACCCAGTACTTC.

The chain combines TRBV7-9 with TRBJ2-3; the match to TRBD1 covers 7 bases. Unmatched junction bases numbered 6, after V lost 5 bases and J lost 1 base. CDR1 is SEHNR, CDR2 FQNEAQ, per germline (reference sequence). CDR3 length equals 15 residues. The CDR3 DNA reads TGTGCCAGCAGCCTTTACAGGGGAGGCACAGATACGCAGTATTTT. It encodes CASSLYRGGTDTQYF. Full variable domain (outside the CDR3, taken from reference TRBV7-9 and TRBJ2-3): DTGVSQNPRHKITKRGQNVTFRCDPISEHNRLYWYRQTLGQGPEFLTYFQNEAQLEKSRLLSDRFSAERPKGSFSTLEIQRTEQGDSAMYLCASSLYRGGTDTQYFGPGTRLTVL.

J is TRBJ2-5 and V is TRBV27, with 12 bases aligning to TRBD2. Germline trimming cut 2 bases from V and 5 bases from J; bases unmatched to any gene: 3. The CDR3 consists of 15 residues. In germline, CDR1 is MNHEY, CDR2 SMNVEV (reference sequence). This chain's CDR3 is CASSLLAGGRETQYF. In DNA, the CDR3 is TGTGCCAGCAGTTTACTAGCGGGGGGGCGTGAGACCCAGTACTTC.

The chain has TRBV6-1 and TRBJ2-7; no reliable D call. Germline CDR1 reads MNHNS; CDR2 reads SASEGT. Trimming removed 3 bases from V and 1 base from J, with 4 bases in between. The CDR3 extends over 12 amino acids. This chain's CDR3 is CASSDPSYEQYF. The DNA of the CDR3 is TGTGCCAGCAGTGATCCTTCCTACGAGCAGTACTTC.

V and J are TRBV13 and TRBJ1-5, with TRBD1 matching 9 bases. V shed 4 bases, J shed 11 bases, and the junction held 15 bases outside the gene matches. Germline values: CDR1 PRHDT, CDR2 FYEKMQ (reference sequence). The CDR3 is made up of 16 amino acids. Here the CDR3 DNA reads TGTGCCAGCAGCTCGGGACAGGGTAAAAAGCAATCAGCCCAGCATTTT. Protein sequence: CASSSGQGKKQSAQHF.

The chain has TRBV18 and TRBJ2-2; perhaps TRBD2 as D (6 bases). The CDR3 sequence is 14 residues long. Trimming shortened V by 9 bases and J by 0 bases, and 11 bases separated the two germline ends. Per the germline V gene, CDR1 is KGHSH and CDR2 is LQKENI. As DNA, the CDR3 is TGTGCCAGTACGGGGGACCCGAACACCGGGGAGCTGTTTTTT. Amino acids: CASTGDPNTGELFF.

This clone was seen more than once but under ten times. V and J are TRBV14 and TRBJ1-4; perhaps TRBD1 as D (5 bases). The V and J ends lost 1 base and 0 bases respectively, with 12 bases between them. Germline values: CDR1 SGHDN, CDR2 FVKESK. The CDR3 has 17 residues. The CDR3 region has the DNA TGTGCCAGCAGCCAAGGCGCGTGGGGGACAACTAATGAAAAACTGTTTTTT. This encodes CASSQGAWGTTNEKLFF.

The chain uses TRBV19 and TRBJ2-5; 7 nucleotides align to TRBD1. The CDR3 has 14 residues. Germline V gene data show CDR1 as LNHDA and CDR2 as SQIVND (reference sequence). V lost 8 bases to trimming and J lost 6 bases; unmatched junction nucleotides: 12. CDR3 sequence (DNA): TGTGCCAGTGGATCTGGGACAGTAGGGCAGACCCAGTACTTC. This translates into CASGSGTVGQTQYF.

The chain carries TRBV7-9 and TRBJ2-1; possibly TRBD1 or TRBD2 for D (7 bases each). The CDR3 runs 14 residues. CDR1 is SEHNR, CDR2 FQNEAQ, per germline (reference sequence). V shed 6 bases and J shed 1 base, with 10 bases lying between them. In DNA, the CDR3 is TGTGCCAGCAGGCAGGGGGGGTCCTACAATGAGCAGTTCTTC. This codes for CASRQGGSYNEQFF.

The chain combines TRBV3-1 (or the pseudogene TRBV3-2) with TRBJ1-2; D is undetermined. V was clipped by 0 bases and J by 9 bases, with 17 bases between them. Germline CDR1 LGHDT, CDR2 YNNKEL (reference sequence). The CDR3 covers 15 residues. The CDR3 reads CASSQDLAPRVSYTF. The CDR3 DNA reads as TGTGCCAGCAGCCAAGATTTAGCCCCGCGTGTGAGCTACACCTTC.